The entry below describes one T cell receptor (beta chain). Its antigen is as yet unknown. The data were taken from a study of blood T cells in healthy people across ages. Study-wide results and caveats: In the absence of known donor CMV status, changes in expanded clonotypes were possibly confounded.

CDR1 LGHDT and CDR2 YNNKEL come from the germline V gene (reference sequence). The CDR3 is 14 residues long. Trimming cost V 4 bases and J 3 bases, with 12 bases left between them. The use of a sample-barcoded 5' primer and a J-beta primer mix characterized a second PCR of about 7 to 12 cycles. The template-switch adaptor, which had 12 random nucleotides, put a tag on each cDNA molecule. TCRdb re-derived calls from the 5' RACE reads in MiXCR, one entry per CDR3 protein. The sample consists of about a million distinct CDR3 sequences, 45% to 60% of them appearing once. The rearrangement joins TRBV3-1 to TRBJ1-1; perhaps TRBD1 as D (5 bases). The specimen sequenced was blood. The clonotype comes from a woman aged 60 to 75 in good health. CDR3 bases: TGTGCCAGCAGCCCCTGGGAGGGGCACACTGAAGCTTTCTTT. Protein: CASSPWEGHTEAFF.